The sequence of this TCR beta chain was determined in a study of shared clonotypes between healthy human individuals. It was CD45RO-negative cells, positively selected for CCR7, that made up naive CD8 cells, with terminally differentiated effector memory CD45RA+ cells excluded. Once extracted for a subset, genomic DNA was divided evenly among several immunoSEQ plates. TCRdb's table, derived via immunoSEQ multiplex PCR, lists solely in-frame clones and lacks some. This repertoire shows about 2.1 million clones, 90% to 95% found once; its top ten account for more than 1.5%. This CDR3 comprises 15 residues. Trimming shortened V by 8 bases and J by 2 bases, and 18 bases separated the two germline ends. Germline V gene sequence: CDR1 ENHRY, CDR2 SYGVKD.

The rearrangement uses TRBV10-3 and TRBJ1-2, with D maybe TRBD1 (6 bases). The clonotype originates from a man aged 18 to 35 in good health. Some clones in this sample may be carry-over from other donors' samples. Source material: naive CD8+ T cells from PBMCs. This chain's CDR3 is CAISTGSFLNYGYTF. CDR3 bases: TGTGCCATCTCCACAGGGAGCTTTTTAAACTATGGCTACACCTTC.